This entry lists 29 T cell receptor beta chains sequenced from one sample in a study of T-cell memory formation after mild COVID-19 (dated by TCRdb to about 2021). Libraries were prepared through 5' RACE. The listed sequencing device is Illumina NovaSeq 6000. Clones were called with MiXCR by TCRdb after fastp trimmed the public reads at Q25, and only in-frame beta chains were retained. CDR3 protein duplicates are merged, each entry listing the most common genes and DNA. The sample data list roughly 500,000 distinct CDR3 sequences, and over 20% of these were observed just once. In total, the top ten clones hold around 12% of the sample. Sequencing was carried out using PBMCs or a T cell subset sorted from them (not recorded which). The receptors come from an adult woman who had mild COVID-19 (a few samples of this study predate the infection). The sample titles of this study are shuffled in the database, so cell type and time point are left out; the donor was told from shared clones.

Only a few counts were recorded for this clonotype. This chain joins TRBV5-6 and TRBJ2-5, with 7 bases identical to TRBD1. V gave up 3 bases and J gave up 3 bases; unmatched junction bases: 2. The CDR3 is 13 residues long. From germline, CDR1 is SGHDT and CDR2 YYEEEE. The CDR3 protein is CASSYTGEETQYF. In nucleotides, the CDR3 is TGTGCCAGCAGCTATACAGGGGAAGAGACCCAGTACTTC.

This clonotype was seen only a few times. The CDR3 region is CATSDEQQGMDTGELFF. The CDR3, as DNA: TGTGCCACCAGTGATGAACAGCAGGGGATGGACACCGGGGAGCTGTTTTTT. J is TRBJ2-2 and V is TRBV24-1; TRBD1 is a possible D gene (6 bases). In germline, CDR1 is KGHDR, CDR2 SFDVKD. Trimming removed 3 bases at V and 3 bases at J, with 16 bases between. CDR3 length: 17 residues.

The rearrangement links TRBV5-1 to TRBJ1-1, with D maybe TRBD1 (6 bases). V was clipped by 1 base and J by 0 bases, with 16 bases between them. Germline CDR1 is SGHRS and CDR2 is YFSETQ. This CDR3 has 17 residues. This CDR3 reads CASSLSLGQGMNTEAFF. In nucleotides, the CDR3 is TGCGCCAGCAGCTTGAGTTTGGGCCAGGGGATGAACACTGAAGCTTTCTTT.

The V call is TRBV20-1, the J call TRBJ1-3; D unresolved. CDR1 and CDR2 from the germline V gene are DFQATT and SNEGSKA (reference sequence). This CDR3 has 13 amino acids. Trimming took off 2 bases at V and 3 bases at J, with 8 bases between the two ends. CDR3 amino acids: CSARPLHGNTIYF. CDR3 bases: TGCAGTGCTAGACCCCTCCATGGAAACACCATATATTTT.

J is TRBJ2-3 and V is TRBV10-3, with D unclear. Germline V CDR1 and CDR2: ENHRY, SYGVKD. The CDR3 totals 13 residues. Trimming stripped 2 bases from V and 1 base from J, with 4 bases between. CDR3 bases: TGTGCCATCAGTGAGGACCGCACAGATACGCAGTATTTT. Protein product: CAISEDRTDTQYF.

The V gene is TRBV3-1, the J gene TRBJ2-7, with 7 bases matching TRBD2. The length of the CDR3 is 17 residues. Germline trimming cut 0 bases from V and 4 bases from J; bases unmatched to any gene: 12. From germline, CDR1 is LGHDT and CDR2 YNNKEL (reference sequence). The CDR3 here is CASSQDRTGEGYYEQYF. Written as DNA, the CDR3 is TGTGCCAGCAGCCAAGATCGGACGGGGGAGGGCTATTACGAGCAGTACTTC.

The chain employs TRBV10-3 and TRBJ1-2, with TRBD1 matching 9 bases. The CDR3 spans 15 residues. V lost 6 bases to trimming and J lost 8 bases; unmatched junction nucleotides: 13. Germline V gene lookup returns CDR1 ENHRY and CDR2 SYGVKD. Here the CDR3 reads CAIRNSGTGTEGYTF. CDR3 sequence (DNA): TGTGCCATCAGGAATTCCGGGACAGGGACGGAAGGCTACACCTTC.

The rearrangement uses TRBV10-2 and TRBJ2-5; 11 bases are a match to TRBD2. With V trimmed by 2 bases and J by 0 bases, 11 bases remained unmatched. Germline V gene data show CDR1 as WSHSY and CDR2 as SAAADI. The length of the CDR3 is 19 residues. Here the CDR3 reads CASSETQLAGGPYQETQYF. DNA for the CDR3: TGCGCCAGCAGTGAGACCCAGCTAGCGGGGGGACCTTACCAAGAGACCCAGTACTTC.

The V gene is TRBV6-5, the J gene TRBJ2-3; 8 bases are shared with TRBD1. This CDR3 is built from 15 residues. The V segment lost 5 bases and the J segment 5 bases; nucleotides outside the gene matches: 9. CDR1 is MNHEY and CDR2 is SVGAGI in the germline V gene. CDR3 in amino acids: CASSTRQGRLDTQYF. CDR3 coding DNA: TGTGCCAGCAGTACGAGACAGGGGCGGTTAGATACGCAGTATTTT.

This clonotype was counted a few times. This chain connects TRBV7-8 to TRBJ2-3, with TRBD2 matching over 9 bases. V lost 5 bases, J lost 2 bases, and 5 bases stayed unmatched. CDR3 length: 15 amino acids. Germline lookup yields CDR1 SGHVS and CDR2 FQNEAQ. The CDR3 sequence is CASSTGLAYTDTQYF. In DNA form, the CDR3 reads TGTGCCAGCAGCACGGGACTAGCTTACACAGATACGCAGTATTTT.

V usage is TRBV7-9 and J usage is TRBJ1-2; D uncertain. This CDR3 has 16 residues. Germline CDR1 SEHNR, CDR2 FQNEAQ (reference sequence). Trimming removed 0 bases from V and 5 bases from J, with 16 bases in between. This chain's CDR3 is CASSLAGLTIKYGYTF. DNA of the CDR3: TGTGCCAGCAGCTTAGCGGGCCTTACGATTAAATATGGCTACACCTTC.

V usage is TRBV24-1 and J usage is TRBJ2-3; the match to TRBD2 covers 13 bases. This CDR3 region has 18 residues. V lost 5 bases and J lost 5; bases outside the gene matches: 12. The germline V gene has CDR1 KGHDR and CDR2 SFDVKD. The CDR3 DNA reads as TGTGCCACCAGTGTCTTCGGGACTAGCGGGACAGGCGAAGATACGCAGTATTTT. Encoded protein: CATSVFGTSGTGEDTQYF.

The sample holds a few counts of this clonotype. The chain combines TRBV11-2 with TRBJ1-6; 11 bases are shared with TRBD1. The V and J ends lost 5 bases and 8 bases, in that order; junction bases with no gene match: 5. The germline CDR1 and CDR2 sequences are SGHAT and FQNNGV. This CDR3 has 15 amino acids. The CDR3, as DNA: TGTGCCAGCAGCCTGGGACAGGGGGTCTATTCACCCCTCCACTTT. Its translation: CASSLGQGVYSPLHF.

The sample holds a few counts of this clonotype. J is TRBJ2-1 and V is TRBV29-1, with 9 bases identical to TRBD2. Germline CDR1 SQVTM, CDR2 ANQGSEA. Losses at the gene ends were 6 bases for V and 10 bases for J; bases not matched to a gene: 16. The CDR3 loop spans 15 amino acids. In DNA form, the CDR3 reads TGCAGCGTGACGATTAGCGGGGGCACGAACTTGGAGCAGTTCTTC. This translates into CSVTISGGTNLEQFF.

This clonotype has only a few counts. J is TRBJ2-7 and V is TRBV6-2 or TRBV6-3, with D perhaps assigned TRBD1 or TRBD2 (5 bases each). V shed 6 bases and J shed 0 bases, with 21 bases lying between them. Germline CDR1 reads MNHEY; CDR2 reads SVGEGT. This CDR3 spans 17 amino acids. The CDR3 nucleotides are TGTGCCAGCAGCCCAGGGCCGGGACCCATGAGCTCCTACGAGCAGTACTTC. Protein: CASSPGPGPMSSYEQYF.

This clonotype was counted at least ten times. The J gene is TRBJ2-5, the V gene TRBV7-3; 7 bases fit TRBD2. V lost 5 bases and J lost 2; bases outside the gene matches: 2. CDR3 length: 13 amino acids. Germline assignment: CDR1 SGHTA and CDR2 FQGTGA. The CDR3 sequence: CASSLGLQETQYF. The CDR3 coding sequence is TGTGCCAGCAGCCTGGGACTACAAGAGACCCAGTACTTC.

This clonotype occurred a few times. In DNA form, the CDR3 reads TGCGCCAGCAGCGGCGGGTCGCGCGACTCAGAGCAGTTCTTC. This encodes CASSGGSRDSEQFF. This rearrangement joins TRBV5-1 to TRBJ2-1, with D possibly matching TRBD2 (5 bases). This CDR3 is 14 amino acids long. Germline V gene data show CDR1 as SGHRS and CDR2 as YFSETQ. V was shortened by 4 bases and J by 10 bases, with 18 bases between the two germline ends.

The CDR3 coding sequence is TGTGCCAGCAGCCAGGGATTGTCGGATTCACCCCTCCACTTT. Translation: CASSQGLSDSPLHF. The chain employs TRBV6-6 and TRBJ1-6, with D possibly being TRBD1 (5 bases). Germline values: CDR1 MNHNY, CDR2 SVGAGI (reference sequence). The CDR3 covers 14 residues. V was pared by 6 bases and J by 8 bases, with 14 bases between.

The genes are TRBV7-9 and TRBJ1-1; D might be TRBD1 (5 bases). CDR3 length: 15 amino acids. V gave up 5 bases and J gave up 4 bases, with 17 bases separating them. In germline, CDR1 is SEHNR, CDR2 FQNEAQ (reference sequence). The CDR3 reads CASSLRGTRATEAFF. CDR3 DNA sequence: TGTGCCAGCAGCCTCCGGGGGACGAGGGCCACTGAAGCTTTCTTT.

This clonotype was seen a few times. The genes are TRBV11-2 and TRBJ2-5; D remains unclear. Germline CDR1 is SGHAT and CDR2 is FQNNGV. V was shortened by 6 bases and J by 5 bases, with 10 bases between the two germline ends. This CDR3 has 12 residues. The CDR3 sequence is CASSTKGETQYF. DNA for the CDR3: TGTGCCAGCAGTACTAAGGGTGAGACCCAGTACTTC.

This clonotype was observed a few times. The CDR3 loop reads CSVELAGVQETQYF. CDR3 DNA sequence: TGCAGCGTTGAGCTAGCGGGGGTCCAAGAGACCCAGTACTTC. The chain uses TRBV29-1 and TRBJ2-5; 10 positions match TRBD2. The CDR3 has 14 amino acids. Per germline, CDR1 SQVTM and CDR2 ANQGSEA. Trimming at V came to 3 bases and at J to 1 base, leaving 2 bases not matched to a gene.

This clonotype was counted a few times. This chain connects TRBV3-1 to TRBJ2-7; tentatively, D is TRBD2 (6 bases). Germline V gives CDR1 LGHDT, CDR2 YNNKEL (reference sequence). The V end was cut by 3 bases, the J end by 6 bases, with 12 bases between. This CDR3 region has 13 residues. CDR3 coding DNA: TGTGCCAGCAGCCAGGGCGGGACTTCCGAGCAGTACTTC. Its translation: CASSQGGTSEQYF.

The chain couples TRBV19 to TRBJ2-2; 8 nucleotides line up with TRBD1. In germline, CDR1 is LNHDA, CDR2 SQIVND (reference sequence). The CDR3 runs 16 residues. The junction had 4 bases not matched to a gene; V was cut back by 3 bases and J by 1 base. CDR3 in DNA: TGTGCCAGTAGTATGGCAGGGGGCGGGAACACCGGGGAGCTGTTTTTT. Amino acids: CASSMAGGGNTGELFF.

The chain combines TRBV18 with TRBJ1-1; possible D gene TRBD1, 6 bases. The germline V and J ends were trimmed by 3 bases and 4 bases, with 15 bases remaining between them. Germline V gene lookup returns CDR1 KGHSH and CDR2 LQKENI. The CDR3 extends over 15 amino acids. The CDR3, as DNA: TGTGCCAGCTCACCCCCGGACAGAAGAGGCACTGAAGCTTTCTTT. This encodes CASSPPDRRGTEAFF.

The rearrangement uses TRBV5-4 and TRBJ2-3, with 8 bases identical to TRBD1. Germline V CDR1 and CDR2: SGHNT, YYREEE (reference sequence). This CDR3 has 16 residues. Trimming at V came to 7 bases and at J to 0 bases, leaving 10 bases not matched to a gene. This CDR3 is CASGPRDRISTDTQYF. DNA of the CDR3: TGTGCCAGCGGGCCCCGGGACAGGATTAGCACAGATACGCAGTATTTT.

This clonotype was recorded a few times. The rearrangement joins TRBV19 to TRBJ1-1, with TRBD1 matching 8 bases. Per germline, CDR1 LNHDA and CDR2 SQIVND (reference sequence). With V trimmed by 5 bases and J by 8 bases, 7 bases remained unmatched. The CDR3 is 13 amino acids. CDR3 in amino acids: CASSVRGRPEAFF. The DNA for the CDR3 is TGTGCCAGTAGTGTCAGGGGGCGCCCCGAAGCTTTCTTT. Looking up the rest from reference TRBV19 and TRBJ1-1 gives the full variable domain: DGGITQSPKYLFRKEGQNVTLSCEQNLNHDAMYWYRQDPGQGLRLIYYSQIVNDFQKGDIAEGYSVSREKKESFPLTVTSAQKNPTAFYLCASSVRGRPEAFFGQGTRLTVV.

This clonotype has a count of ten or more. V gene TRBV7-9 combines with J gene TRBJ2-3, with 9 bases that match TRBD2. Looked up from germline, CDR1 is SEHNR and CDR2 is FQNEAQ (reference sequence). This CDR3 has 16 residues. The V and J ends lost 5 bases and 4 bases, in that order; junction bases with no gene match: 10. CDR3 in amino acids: CASSPVKAGGADTQYF. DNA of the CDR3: TGTGCCAGCAGCCCCGTCAAGGCGGGGGGGGCAGATACGCAGTATTTT. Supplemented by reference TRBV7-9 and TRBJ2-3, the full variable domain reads DTGVSQNPRHKITKRGQNVTFRCDPISEHNRLYWYRQTLGQGPEFLTYFQNEAQLEKSRLLSDRFSAERPKGSFSTLEIQRTEQGDSAMYLCASSPVKAGGADTQYFGPGTRLTVL.

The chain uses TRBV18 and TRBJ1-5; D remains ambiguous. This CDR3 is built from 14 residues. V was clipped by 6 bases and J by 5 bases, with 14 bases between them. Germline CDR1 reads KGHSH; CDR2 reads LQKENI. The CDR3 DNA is TGTGCCAGCTCCCTAGGTCTGCGTGATCAGCCCCAGCATTTT. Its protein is CASSLGLRDQPQHF.

The CDR3 region is CASSLGAPWAGELFF. CDR3 sequence (DNA): TGTGCCAGCAGCTTAGGGGCCCCCTGGGCCGGGGAGCTGTTTTTT. J is TRBJ2-2 and V is TRBV7-9; D uncertain. The CDR3 length is 15 residues. Trimming took off 1 base at V and 6 bases at J, with 12 bases between the two ends. From germline, CDR1 is SEHNR and CDR2 FQNEAQ (reference sequence).